These 10 T cell receptor beta chains originate from one sample sequenced in a study of cytomegalovirus exposure and HLA in healthy donors. The PCR was carried out with 60 Vbeta primers and 13 Jbeta primers. Only in-frame clones appear in the TCRdb table, and some are missing; sequencing was by immunoSEQ multiplex PCR. The sample records around 150,000 clones, about four fifths being singletons. Sequences were obtained from PBMCs. These receptors were obtained from a man aged 25-45 years in good health and CMV-seronegative.

J is TRBJ2-7 and V is TRBV4-2; D is undetermined. The CDR3 is made up of 12 amino acids. The germline gives CDR1 LGHNA, CDR2 YNFKEQ. V was pared by 2 bases and J by 6 bases, with 8 bases between. As DNA, the CDR3 is TGTGCCAGCAGCCAAACTGAGGTCGAGCAGTACTTC. Its translation: CASSQTEVEQYF.

This chain uses TRBV4-1 with TRBJ2-6; 9 positions agree with TRBD1. The CDR3 is 18 residues long. V gave up 3 bases and J gave up 1 base; unmatched junction bases: 7. Germline values: CDR1 MGHRA, CDR2 YSYEKL. CDR3 region: CASSQGGTGLSGANVLTF. The DNA of the CDR3 is TGCGCCAGCAGCCAGGGAGGGACAGGGCTATCTGGGGCCAACGTCCTGACTTTC.

The J gene is TRBJ1-4, the V gene TRBV25-1, with 7 bases lining up with TRBD1. Germline V gene sequence: CDR1 MGHDK, CDR2 SYGVNS. Trimming removed 2 bases from V and 5 bases from J; junction bases left unmatched: 5. The CDR3 totals 15 residues. This chain's CDR3 is CASSEHRGSNEKLFF. The CDR3 coding sequence is TGTGCCAGCAGTGAACACAGGGGATCGAATGAAAAACTGTTTTTT.

The count of this clone is one. The chain is built from TRBV6-5 and TRBJ2-2; D is possibly TRBD2 (6 bases). The CDR3 has 15 residues. The V and J ends lost 5 bases and 0 bases respectively, with 10 bases between them. The germline V gene encodes CDR1 MNHEY and CDR2 SVGAGI. For the CDR3, the DNA is TGTGCCAGCAGTGGGACGGGAGCGAACACCGGGGAGCTGTTTTTT. Protein: CASSGTGANTGELFF.

This chain links TRBV7-8 with TRBJ1-6; 8 bases map to TRBD1. V was clipped by 6 bases and J by 6 bases; unmatched bases: 4. This CDR3 is built from 14 residues. Germline lookup yields CDR1 SGHVS and CDR2 FQNEAQ. The CDR3 is CASRPTGGNSPLHF. The CDR3 DNA reads as TGTGCCAGCAGACCCACAGGGGGTAATTCACCCCTCCACTTT.

The chain links TRBV18 to TRBJ2-1, with D maybe TRBD1 (5 bases). This CDR3 contains 16 residues. Looked up from germline, CDR1 is KGHSH and CDR2 is LQKENI. The V and J ends lost 2 bases and 6 bases respectively, with 17 bases between them. CDR3 in amino acids: CASSPRGAGWGNEQFF. The DNA of the CDR3 is TGTGCCAGCTCACCAAGGGGCGCAGGCTGGGGCAATGAGCAGTTCTTC.

This sequence joins TRBV10-3 and TRBJ1-2; 7 bases agree with TRBD1. The CDR3 totals 17 residues. Germline CDR1 ENHRY, CDR2 SYGVKD. Trimming took 2 bases from V and 4 from J; bases not matched to a gene: 13. CDR3 nucleotides: TGTGCCATCAGTGAGAACCACGCCCTTGGACAGGTCTATGGCTACACCTTC. It encodes CAISENHALGQVYGYTF.

The chain couples TRBV27 to TRBJ1-2, with D possibly matching TRBD1 (5 bases). V was shortened by 6 bases and J by 1 base, with 21 bases between the two germline ends. This CDR3 has 17 residues. Germline assignment: CDR1 MNHEY and CDR2 SMNVEV (reference sequence). CDR3 nucleotide sequence: TGTGCCAGCAGCCAGGGTTGGGACGCCGGGAGTAACTATGGCTACACCTTC. Translating gives CASSQGWDAGSNYGYTF.

This sequence joins TRBV6-5 and TRBJ2-7; 7 bases map to TRBD1. There are 15 residues in the CDR3. Per the germline V gene, CDR1 is MNHEY and CDR2 is SVGAGI. V dropped 5 bases and J dropped 1; count of bases not matched to a gene: 8. The CDR3 is CASSRPGQTSYEQYF. The CDR3 nucleotides read TGTGCCAGCAGTAGACCGGGACAGACATCCTACGAGCAGTACTTC.

The chain uses TRBV5-4 and TRBJ2-7, with 7 bases fitting TRBD1. The J segment lost 1 base and the V segment lost 4 bases, leaving 8 bases of the junction unmatched. The germline CDR1 and CDR2 sequences are SGHNT and YYREEE (reference sequence). The CDR3 covers 15 residues. CDR3 in amino acids: CASSEGGVRSYEQYF. The CDR3 region has the DNA TGTGCCAGCAGCGAAGGGGGCGTAAGATCCTACGAGCAGTACTTC.